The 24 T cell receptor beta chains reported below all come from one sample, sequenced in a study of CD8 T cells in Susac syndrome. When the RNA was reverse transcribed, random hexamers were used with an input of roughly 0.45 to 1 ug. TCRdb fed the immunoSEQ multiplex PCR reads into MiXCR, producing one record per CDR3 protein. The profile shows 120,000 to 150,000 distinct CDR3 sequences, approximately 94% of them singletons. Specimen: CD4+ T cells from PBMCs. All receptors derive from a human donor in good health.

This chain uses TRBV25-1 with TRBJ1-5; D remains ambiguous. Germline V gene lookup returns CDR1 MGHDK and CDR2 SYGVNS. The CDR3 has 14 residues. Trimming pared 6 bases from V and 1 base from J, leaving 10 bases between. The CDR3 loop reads CASSDAVSNQPQHF. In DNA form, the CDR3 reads TGTGCCAGCAGCGACGCCGTAAGCAATCAGCCCCAGCATTTT.

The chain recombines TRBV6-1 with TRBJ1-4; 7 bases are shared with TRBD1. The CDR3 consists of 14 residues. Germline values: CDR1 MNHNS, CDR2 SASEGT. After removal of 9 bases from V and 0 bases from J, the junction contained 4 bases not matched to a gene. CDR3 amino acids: CASQTGATNEKLFF. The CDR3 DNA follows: TGTGCCAGTCAAACAGGGGCAACTAATGAAAAACTGTTTTTT.

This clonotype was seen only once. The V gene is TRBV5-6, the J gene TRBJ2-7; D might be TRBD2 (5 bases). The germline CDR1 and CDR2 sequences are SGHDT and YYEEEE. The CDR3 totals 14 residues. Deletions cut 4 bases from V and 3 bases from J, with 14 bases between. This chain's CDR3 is CASSAGLDGYEQYF. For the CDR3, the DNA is TGTGCCAGCAGCGCCGGACTGGACGGCTACGAGCAGTACTTC. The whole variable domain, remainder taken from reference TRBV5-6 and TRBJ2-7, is DAGVTQSPTHLIKTRGQQVTLRCSPKSGHDTVSWYQQALGQGPQFIFQYYEEEERQRGNFPDRFSGHQFPNYSSELNVNALLLGDSALYLCASSAGLDGYEQYFGPGTRLTVT.

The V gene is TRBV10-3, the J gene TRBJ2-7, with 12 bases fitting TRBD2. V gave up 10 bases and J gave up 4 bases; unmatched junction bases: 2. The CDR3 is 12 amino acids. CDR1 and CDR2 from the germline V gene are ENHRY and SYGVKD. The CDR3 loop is CATGLAGYEQYF. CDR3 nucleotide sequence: TGTGCCACGGGACTAGCGGGTTACGAGCAGTACTTC.

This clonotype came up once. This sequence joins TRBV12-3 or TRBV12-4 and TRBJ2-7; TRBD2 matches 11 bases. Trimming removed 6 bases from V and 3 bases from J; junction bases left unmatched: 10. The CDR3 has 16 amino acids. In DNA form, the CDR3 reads TGTGCCAGCAGCTCCCCCCCGGGACTAGCGGACTACGAGCAGTACTTC. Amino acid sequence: CASSSPPGLADYEQYF.

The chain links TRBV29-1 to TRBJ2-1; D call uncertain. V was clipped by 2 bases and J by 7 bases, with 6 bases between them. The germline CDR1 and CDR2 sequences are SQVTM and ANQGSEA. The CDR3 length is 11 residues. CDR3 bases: TGCAGCGTTGAACCGAGAAATGAGCAGTTCTTC. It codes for CSVEPRNEQFF.

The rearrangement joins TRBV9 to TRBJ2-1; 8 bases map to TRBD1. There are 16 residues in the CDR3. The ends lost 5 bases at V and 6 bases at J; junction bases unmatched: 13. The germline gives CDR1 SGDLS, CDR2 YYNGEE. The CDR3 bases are TGTGCCAGCAGGCAGAAACCGGGACAGGAGAGCAATGAGCAGTTCTTC. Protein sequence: CASRQKPGQESNEQFF.

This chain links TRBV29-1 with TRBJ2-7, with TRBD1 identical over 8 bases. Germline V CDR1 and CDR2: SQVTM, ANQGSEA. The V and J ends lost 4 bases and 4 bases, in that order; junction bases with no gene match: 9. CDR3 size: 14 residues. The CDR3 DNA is TGCAGCGTTGGAGGGGGGACAGGACGTTACGAGCAGTACTTC. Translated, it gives CSVGGGTGRYEQYF.

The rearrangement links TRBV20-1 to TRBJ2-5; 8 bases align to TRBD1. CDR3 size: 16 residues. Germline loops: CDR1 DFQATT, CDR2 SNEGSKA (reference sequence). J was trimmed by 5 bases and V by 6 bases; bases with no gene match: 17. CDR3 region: CSAARSDRDLEETQYF. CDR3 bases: TGCAGTGCGGCCCGATCGGACAGGGATTTGGAGGAGACCCAGTACTTC.

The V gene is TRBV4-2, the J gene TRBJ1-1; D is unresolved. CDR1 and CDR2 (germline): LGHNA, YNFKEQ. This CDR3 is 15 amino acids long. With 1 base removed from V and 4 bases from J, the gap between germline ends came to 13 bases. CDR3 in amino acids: CASSQVGQLGTEAFF. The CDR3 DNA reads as TGTGCCAGCAGCCAAGTTGGGCAGCTAGGCACTGAAGCTTTCTTT.

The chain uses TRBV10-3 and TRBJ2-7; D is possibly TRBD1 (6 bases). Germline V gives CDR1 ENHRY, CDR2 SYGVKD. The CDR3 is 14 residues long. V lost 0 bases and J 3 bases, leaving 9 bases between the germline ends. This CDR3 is CAISESGQGYEQYF. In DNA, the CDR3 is TGTGCCATCAGTGAGTCGGGACAAGGCTACGAGCAGTACTTC.

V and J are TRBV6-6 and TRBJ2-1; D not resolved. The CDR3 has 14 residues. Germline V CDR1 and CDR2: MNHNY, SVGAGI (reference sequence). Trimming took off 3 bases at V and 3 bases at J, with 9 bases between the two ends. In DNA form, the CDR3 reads TGTGCCAGCAGTTATGACCTTAACTACAATGAGCAGTTCTTC. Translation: CASSYDLNYNEQFF.

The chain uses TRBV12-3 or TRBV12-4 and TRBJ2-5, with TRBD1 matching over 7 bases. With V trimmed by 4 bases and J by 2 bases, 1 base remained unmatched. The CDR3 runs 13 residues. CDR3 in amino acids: CASSSRGQETQYF. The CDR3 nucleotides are TGTGCCAGCAGTTCCAGGGGGCAAGAGACCCAGTACTTC.

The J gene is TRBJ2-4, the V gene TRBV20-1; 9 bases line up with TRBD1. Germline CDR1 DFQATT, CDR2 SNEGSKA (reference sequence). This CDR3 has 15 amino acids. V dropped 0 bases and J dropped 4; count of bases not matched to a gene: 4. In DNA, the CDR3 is TGCAGTGCTAGAGATGCAGGGACAGGGAAAAACATTCAGTACTTC. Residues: CSARDAGTGKNIQYF.

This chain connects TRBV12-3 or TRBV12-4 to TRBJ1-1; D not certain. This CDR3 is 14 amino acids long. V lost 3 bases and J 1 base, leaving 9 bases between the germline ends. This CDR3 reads CASSLWQTNTEAFF. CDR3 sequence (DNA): TGTGCCAGCAGTTTGTGGCAAACGAACACTGAAGCTTTCTTT.

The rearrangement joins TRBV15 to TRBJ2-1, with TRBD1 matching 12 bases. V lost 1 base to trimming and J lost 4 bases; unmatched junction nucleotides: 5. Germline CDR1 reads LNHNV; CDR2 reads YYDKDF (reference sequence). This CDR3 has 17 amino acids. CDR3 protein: CATSRGTGQGAYNEQFF. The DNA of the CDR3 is TGTGCCACCAGCAGAGGAACGGGACAGGGGGCGTACAATGAGCAGTTCTTC.

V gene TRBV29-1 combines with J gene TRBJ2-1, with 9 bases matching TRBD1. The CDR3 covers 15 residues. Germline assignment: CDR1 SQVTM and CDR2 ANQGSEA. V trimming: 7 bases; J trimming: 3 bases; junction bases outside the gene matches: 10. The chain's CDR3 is CSASSRQGVYNEQFF. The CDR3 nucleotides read TGCAGCGCCTCCTCCCGACAGGGGGTCTACAATGAGCAGTTCTTC.

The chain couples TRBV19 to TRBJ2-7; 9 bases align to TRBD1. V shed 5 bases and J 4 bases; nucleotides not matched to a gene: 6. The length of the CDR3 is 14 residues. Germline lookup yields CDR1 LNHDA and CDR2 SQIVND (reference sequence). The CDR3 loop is CASSGGDREYEQYF. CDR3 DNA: TGTGCCAGTAGTGGCGGGGACAGGGAGTACGAGCAGTACTTC.

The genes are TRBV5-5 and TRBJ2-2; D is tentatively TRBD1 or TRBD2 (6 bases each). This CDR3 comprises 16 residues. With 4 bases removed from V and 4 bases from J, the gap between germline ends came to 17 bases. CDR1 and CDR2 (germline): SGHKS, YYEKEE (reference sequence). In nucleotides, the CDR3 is TGTGCCAGCAGCGTTGTCGCGGGACAACTCACCGGGGAGCTGTTTTTT. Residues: CASSVVAGQLTGELFF.

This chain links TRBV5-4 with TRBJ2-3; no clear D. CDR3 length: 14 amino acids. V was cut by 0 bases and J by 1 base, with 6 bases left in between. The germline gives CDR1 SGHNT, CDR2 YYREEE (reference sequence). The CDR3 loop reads CASSLARGTDTQYF. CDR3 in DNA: TGTGCCAGCAGCTTGGCCCGAGGCACAGATACGCAGTATTTT.

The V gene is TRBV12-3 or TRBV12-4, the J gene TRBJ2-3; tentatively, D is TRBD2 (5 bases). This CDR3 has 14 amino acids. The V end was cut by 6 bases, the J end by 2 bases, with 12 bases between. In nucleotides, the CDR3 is TGTGCCAGCAGCAAAGGAGGACCCACAGATACGCAGTATTTT. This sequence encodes CASSKGGPTDTQYF.

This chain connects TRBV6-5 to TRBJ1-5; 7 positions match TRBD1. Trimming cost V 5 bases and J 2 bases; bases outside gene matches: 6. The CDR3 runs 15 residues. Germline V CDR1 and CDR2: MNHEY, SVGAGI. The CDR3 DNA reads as TGTGCCAGCAGTGCGGACAGGTCTGGCAATCAGCCCCAGCATTTT. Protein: CASSADRSGNQPQHF.

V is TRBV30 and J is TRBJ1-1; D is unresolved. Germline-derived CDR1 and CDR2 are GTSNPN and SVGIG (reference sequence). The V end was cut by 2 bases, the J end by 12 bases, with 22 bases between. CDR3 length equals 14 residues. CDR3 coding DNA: TGTGCCTGGAGTACGTCGCCGTTGCGAGGTATGACTTTCTTT. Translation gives CAWSTSPLRGMTFF.

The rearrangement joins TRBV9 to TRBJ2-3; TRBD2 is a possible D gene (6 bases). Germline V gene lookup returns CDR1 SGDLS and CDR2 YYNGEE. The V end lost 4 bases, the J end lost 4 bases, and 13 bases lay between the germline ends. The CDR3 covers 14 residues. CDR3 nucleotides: TGTGCCAGCAGCCCCCGGCGGGAAGCAGATACGCAGTATTTT. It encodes CASSPRREADTQYF.